This T cell receptor beta chain is drawn from a study of post-analysis software for immune sequencing data. Study context: Multiple sclerosis in the patients followed relapsing-remitting, secondary progressive and progressive-relapsing courses. Points from the study as a whole: There were five or six TRBV segments more frequent in patients than controls, and TRBV5-6, TRBV5-1 and TRBV20-1 were among them. Multiple sclerosis patients had significantly lower normalized Chao1 diversity than controls. F-measure co-clustering was strong for batch-matched samples.

Remarks on this clonotype: Its matching antigen is unknown.

Germline V gene lookup returns CDR1 MGHRA and CDR2 YSYEKL. Trimming shortened V by 0 bases and J by 3 bases, and 11 bases separated the two germline ends. This CDR3 has 15 amino acids. Sequencing libraries made from TCR beta cDNA carried unique molecular identifiers. T cells numbering about 0.85 to 11 million yielded around 500,000 cDNA molecules. TCRdb re-derived calls from the PCR reads in MiXCR, one entry per CDR3 protein. The sample includes about 540,000 distinct CDR3 sequences, around 36% of them seen just once. The rearrangement joins TRBV4-1 to TRBJ1-2; D is ambiguous. The receptor was derived from a girl younger than 18 with multiple sclerosis. Sequenced: blood. The CDR3 sequence is CASSQEFDPDYGYTF. CDR3 in DNA: TGCGCCAGCAGCCAAGAATTCGATCCTGACTATGGCTACACCTTC.